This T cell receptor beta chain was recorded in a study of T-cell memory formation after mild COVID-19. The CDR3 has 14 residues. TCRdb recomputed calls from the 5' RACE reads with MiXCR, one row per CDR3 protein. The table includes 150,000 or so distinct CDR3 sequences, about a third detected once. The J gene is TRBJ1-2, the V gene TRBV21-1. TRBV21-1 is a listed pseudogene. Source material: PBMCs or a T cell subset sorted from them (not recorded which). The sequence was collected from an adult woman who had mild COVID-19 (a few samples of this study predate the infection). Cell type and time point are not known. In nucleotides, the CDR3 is TGTGCCAGCAGCACGGAAGAAGGTCACTATGGCTACACCTTC. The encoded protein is CASSTEEGHYGYTF.